These 26 T cell receptor beta chains came from one sample sequenced in a study of T cell repertoires in cytomegalovirus infection. One entry per CDR3 protein, called by TCRdb with MiXCR from the reads. The table records about 830,000 distinct CDR3 sequences, 30% to 35% of them present only once. The antigens for these receptors are not known. The sequenced sample was cultured CD8+ T cells from PBMCs, obtained from culture after CMV antigen stimulation. The receptors shown here come from a human donor in good health (CMV status not recorded). Some clones in this sample may be carry-over from other donors' samples.

This clonotype was picked up a small number of times. The chain is built from TRBV7-9 and TRBJ2-5, with D perhaps TRBD1 or TRBD2 (6 bases each). Germline CDR1 is SEHNR and CDR2 is FQNEAQ (reference sequence). Trimming left V 1 base short and J 5 bases short, with 11 bases between. This CDR3 is built from 14 residues. CDR3 bases: TGTGCCAGCAGCTTAGGGGGGGCGATCGAGACCCAGTACTTC. Translation gives CASSLGGAIETQYF.

This clonotype was observed a handful of times. Here the CDR3 DNA reads TGTGCCATCAGTGAGGAAGCGAGCGGGGGGTATCAAGAGACCCAGTACTTC. Its translation is CAISEEASGGYQETQYF. V usage is TRBV10-3 and J usage is TRBJ2-5; TRBD2 matches 9 bases. V shed 2 bases, J shed 2 bases, and the junction held 9 bases outside the gene matches. The CDR3 has 17 amino acids. The germline V gene encodes CDR1 ENHRY and CDR2 SYGVKD.

This clonotype has at least ten counts. This CDR3 is CASSLLGYGEGEQFF. Here the CDR3 DNA reads TGTGCCAGCAGCTTACTAGGATATGGGGAAGGTGAGCAGTTCTTC. The rearrangement joins TRBV7-9 to TRBJ2-1; D call uncertain. This CDR3 contains 15 residues. The V gene lost 2 bases and the J gene lost 9 bases, with 17 bases spanning the gap. Germline lookup yields CDR1 SEHNR and CDR2 FQNEAQ (reference sequence).

This clonotype was observed a handful of times. The CDR3 is CASSIMGLAGYNEQFF. CDR3 in DNA: TGTGCCAGCAGTATTATGGGACTAGCAGGTTACAATGAGCAGTTCTTC. This chain uses TRBV6-5 with TRBJ2-1; 9 bases match TRBD2. In germline, CDR1 is MNHEY, CDR2 SVGAGI. V trimming: 5 bases; J trimming: 4 bases; junction bases outside the gene matches: 9. There are 16 residues in the CDR3.

This clonotype was counted between two and nine times. The chain has TRBV7-2 and TRBJ1-2; perhaps TRBD1 as D (6 bases). The CDR3 extends over 13 amino acids. V was pared by 3 bases and J by 6 bases, with 11 bases between. Germline lookup yields CDR1 SGHTA and CDR2 FQGNSA. CDR3 sequence (DNA): TGTGCCAGCAGCTTGATGGGGGGGCATGGCTACACCTTC. Encoded protein: CASSLMGGHGYTF. The full variable domain, rest sourced from reference TRBV7-2 and TRBJ1-2, is GAGVSQSPSNKVTEKGKDVELRCDPISGHTALYWYRQSLGQGLEFLIYFQGNSAPDKSGLPSDRFSAERTGGSVSTLTIQRTQQEDSAVYLCASSLMGGHGYTFGSGTRLTVV.

This clonotype appeared a few times. CDR3 residues: CASSYSTPKDTQYF. DNA of the CDR3: TGTGCCAGCAGTTACTCGACGCCGAAAGATACGCAGTATTTT. V gene TRBV6-6 combines with J gene TRBJ2-3; D is unresolved. Germline V gene sequence: CDR1 MNHNY, CDR2 SVGAGI (reference sequence). The CDR3 covers 14 residues. V was pared by 0 bases and J by 5 bases, with 9 bases between.

This clonotype occurred many times. The V call is TRBV7-3, the J call TRBJ2-1; no clear D. Germline-derived CDR1 and CDR2 are SGHTA and FQGTGA. The CDR3 length is 13 residues. The V gene lost 5 bases and the J gene lost 7 bases, with 12 bases spanning the gap. The CDR3, as DNA: TGTGCCAGCAGCCCCCGGGCCGAGAATGAGCAGTTCTTC. Encoded protein: CASSPRAENEQFF.

This chain uses TRBV5-6 with TRBJ1-2; D is possibly TRBD1 (6 bases). The CDR3 has 12 amino acids. The V end was cut by 4 bases, the J end by 8 bases, with 12 bases between. CDR1 and CDR2 from the germline V gene are SGHDT and YYEEEE. The CDR3 is CASSLGTQGYTF. In DNA, the CDR3 is TGTGCCAGCAGCCTTGGGACACAGGGCTACACCTTC.

This clonotype was seen a handful of times. The chain joins TRBV7-9 to TRBJ1-5; D is ambiguous. CDR1 is SEHNR and CDR2 is FQNEAQ in the germline V gene (reference sequence). V lost 1 base and J 3 bases, leaving 10 bases between the germline ends. This CDR3 has 15 amino acids. The CDR3 DNA reads TGTGCCAGCAGCTTAGACAGTTCAATCAATCAGCCCCAGCATTTT. It encodes CASSLDSSINQPQHF.

The CDR3 protein is CASSAGLHTDTQYF. As DNA, the CDR3 is TGTGCCAGCAGCGCTGGACTACACACAGATACGCAGTATTTT. The rearrangement uses TRBV6-2 or TRBV6-3 and TRBJ2-3; possible D gene TRBD2, 6 bases. From germline, CDR1 is MNHEY and CDR2 SVGEGT. This CDR3 is built from 14 residues. The V and J ends lost 6 bases and 2 bases respectively, with 12 bases between them.

This clonotype was observed a few times. The chain employs TRBV12-3 or TRBV12-4 and TRBJ2-1; 7 bases line up with TRBD2. The CDR3 is 15 residues long. Trimming removed 7 bases from V and 1 base from J; junction bases left unmatched: 7. DNA of the CDR3: TGTGCCAGCACTGATCTAGCGGAATCCTACAATGAGCAGTTCTTC. Amino acid sequence: CASTDLAESYNEQFF.

The V gene is TRBV12-3 or TRBV12-4, the J gene TRBJ2-1; 13 bases map to TRBD2. V was clipped by 5 bases and J by 5 bases; unmatched bases: 3. The CDR3 consists of 15 residues. The CDR3 region has the DNA TGTGCCAGCAGTACGACTAGCGGGGGGCACAATGAGCAGTTCTTC. It encodes CASSTTSGGHNEQFF.

This chain connects TRBV15 to TRBJ2-1; 7 bases map to TRBD2. The CDR3 extends over 13 amino acids. Germline lookup yields CDR1 LNHNV and CDR2 YYDKDF (reference sequence). With V trimmed by 0 bases and J by 8 bases, 1 base remained unmatched. The CDR3 bases are TGTGCCACCAGCAGAGACGGGGGGTATGAGCAGTTCTTC. It translates to CATSRDGGYEQFF. The full variable domain, its missing parts supplied by reference TRBV15 and TRBJ2-1, is DAMVIQNPRYQVTQFGKPVTLSCSQTLNHNVMYWYQQKSSQAPKLLFHYYDKDFNNEADTPDNFQSRRPNTSFCFLDIRSPGLGDTAMYLCATSRDGGYEQFFGPGTRLTVL.

At least ten counts were recorded for this clonotype. The V and J genes are TRBV7-8 and TRBJ1-3; D might be TRBD1 (5 bases). The CDR3 extends over 14 amino acids. CDR1 is SGHVS and CDR2 is FQNEAQ in the germline V gene. V shed 5 bases and J shed 2 bases, with 10 bases lying between them. The CDR3 DNA is TGTGCCAGCAGCCCGCGGGGGACTGGAAACACCATATATTTT. This encodes CASSPRGTGNTIYF.

The V call is TRBV5-5, the J call TRBJ2-3, with a tentative D call TRBD1 (6 bases). Germline CDR1 and CDR2: SGHKS and YYEKEE (reference sequence). This CDR3 region has 16 residues. V was shortened by 4 bases and J by 0 bases, with 15 bases between the two germline ends. In DNA, the CDR3 is TGTGCCAGCAGCCAAGGACAGCGCCTTAGCACAGATACGCAGTATTTT. This sequence encodes CASSQGQRLSTDTQYF.

A single count supports this clonotype. V is TRBV13 and J is TRBJ2-2, with D perhaps TRBD1 (5 bases). Germline CDR1 and CDR2: PRHDT and FYEKMQ (reference sequence). Trimming took off 5 bases at V and 7 bases at J, with 17 bases between the two ends. CDR3 size: 15 residues. CDR3 loop: CASSIGRLRGGELFF. In DNA, the CDR3 is TGTGCCAGCAGCATCGGACGTCTAAGGGGCGGGGAGCTGTTTTTT.

This clonotype was counted at least ten times. The J gene is TRBJ1-1, the V gene TRBV20-1; no firm D call. In germline, CDR1 is DFQATT, CDR2 SNEGSKA (reference sequence). V was shortened by 2 bases and J by 6 bases, with 16 bases between the two germline ends. CDR3 length: 14 residues. CDR3 protein: CSARQRVTVAEAFF. As DNA, the CDR3 is TGCAGTGCTAGACAGAGGGTGACTGTGGCTGAAGCTTTCTTT.

As concerns this clonotype: The junction and the germline gene differ at one end; a read error may be behind it. The rearrangement uses TRBV19 and TRBJ1-3; D is uncertain. From germline, CDR1 is LNHDA and CDR2 SQIVND (reference sequence). The CDR3 runs 16 residues. The CDR3 DNA reads TGTGCCAGTAGTACCCCAGAAGATGAACCAGGAAACATCATATATTTT. Translating it yields CASSTPEDEPGNIIYF.

V usage is TRBV12-5 and J usage is TRBJ1-1; TRBD1 matches at 7 bases. The CDR3 has 15 amino acids. V dropped 5 bases and J dropped 1; count of bases not matched to a gene: 7. The germline V gene has CDR1 LGHNT and CDR2 FRNRAP. As DNA, the CDR3 is TGTGCTAGTGGTGTTCCGGGACAGAAGAACACTGAAGCTTTCTTT. The encoded protein is CASGVPGQKNTEAFF.

The chain carries TRBV5-1 and TRBJ2-1, with D uncertain. The CDR3 covers 15 residues. The V gene's germline CDR1 is SGHRS and CDR2 YFSETQ. V lost 4 bases, J lost 4 bases, and 15 bases lay in between. The CDR3 nucleotides read TGCGCCAGCAGCCCCGGAGTGGGTCAGTACAATGAGCAGTTCTTC. Protein product: CASSPGVGQYNEQFF.

This clonotype was detected only a few times. This chain connects TRBV6-2 or TRBV6-3 to TRBJ1-5, with D unclear. CDR1 and CDR2 (germline): MNHEY, SVGEGT. V was shortened by 6 bases and J by 6 bases, with 21 bases between the two germline ends. This CDR3 is 16 amino acids long. Written as DNA, the CDR3 is TGTGCCAGCAGGCCCCGGGGTATCGTAGGGAGTCAGCCCCAGCATTTT. Its protein is CASRPRGIVGSQPQHF.

This clonotype was seen only a few times. The V and J genes are TRBV25-1 and TRBJ1-2, with D tentatively TRBD1 (6 bases). The V and J ends lost 7 bases and 5 bases respectively, with 17 bases between them. The CDR3 extends over 14 amino acids. Looked up from germline, CDR1 is MGHDK and CDR2 is SYGVNS. The CDR3 DNA reads as TGTGCCAGCAAAGAGGGGGTCTCCCCTTATGGCTACACCTTC. Translated, it gives CASKEGVSPYGYTF.

The genes are TRBV27 and TRBJ2-2; 11 positions match TRBD2. Trimming removed 0 bases from V and 0 bases from J; junction bases left unmatched: 3. Germline-derived CDR1 and CDR2 are MNHEY and SMNVEV (reference sequence). This CDR3 comprises 18 residues. The CDR3 DNA reads as TGTGCCAGCAGTTTATCGGCACTAGCGGGGGCGAACACCGGGGAGCTGTTTTTT. It specifies CASSLSALAGANTGELFF.

The gene calls are TRBV7-9 and TRBJ2-1; possible D gene TRBD2, 6 bases. The germline V gene encodes CDR1 SEHNR and CDR2 FQNEAQ (reference sequence). The CDR3 sequence is 16 residues long. V lost 5 bases to trimming and J lost 3 bases, with 17 bases between them. The CDR3 here is CASSPSAGPSYNEQFF. The CDR3 DNA sequence: TGTGCCAGCAGCCCAAGTGCGGGGCCTAGCTACAATGAGCAGTTCTTC.

V usage is TRBV29-1 and J usage is TRBJ2-7, with 12 bases that match TRBD1. Germline lookup yields CDR1 SQVTM and CDR2 ANQGSEA. The CDR3 consists of 15 residues. The ends lost 6 bases at V and 4 bases at J; junction bases unmatched: 10. DNA for the CDR3: TGCAGCGTCGCCGGGACAGGGGGCACGGTGTACGAGCAGTACTTC. Amino acid sequence: CSVAGTGGTVYEQYF.

The chain combines TRBV27 with TRBJ2-5, with 11 bases fitting TRBD2. Trimming cost V 5 bases and J 2 bases; bases outside gene matches: 7. The CDR3 has 16 amino acids. Germline V lookup: CDR1 MNHEY, CDR2 SMNVEV (reference sequence). The CDR3 sequence: CASSITTSGGQETQYF. The CDR3 region has the DNA TGTGCCAGCAGTATAACCACTAGCGGGGGACAAGAGACCCAGTACTTC.